What follows are 3 T cell receptor beta chains derived from one specimen sequenced in a study of blood T cell repertoires in COVID-19. Sequenced by immunoSEQ multiplex PCR; TCRdb stores in-frame clones only, minus some. The sample has about 250,000 clones; more than 80% are singletons. The source material was PBMCs or T cells enriched from blood (not recorded which). The receptor set was obtained from a woman aged 18-35 years who had recovered from COVID-19.

The rearrangement links TRBV19 to TRBJ2-7; 14 bases agree with TRBD2. V was pared by 5 bases and J by 6 bases, with 6 bases of the junction left unmatched. The CDR3 loop spans 15 amino acids. Germline V gives CDR1 LNHDA, CDR2 SQIVND (reference sequence). The CDR3 reads CASSPTSGGVLEQYF. In DNA, the CDR3 is TGTGCCAGTAGTCCGACTAGCGGGGGGGTACTCGAGCAGTACTTC.

The table lists this clone with a few counts. The gene calls are TRBV30 and TRBJ2-7, with D hard to call. Germline CDR1 reads GTSNPN; CDR2 reads SVGIG (reference sequence). The V and J ends lost 3 bases and 6 bases respectively, with 18 bases between them. The CDR3 is 14 amino acids. The CDR3, as DNA: TGTGCCTGGAGCCCCGGAATAGCCCTCTCCGAGCAGTACTTC. Its protein is CAWSPGIALSEQYF.

This clone was observed a single time. The gene calls are TRBV9 and TRBJ1-2; the match to TRBD1 covers 7 bases. Germline values: CDR1 SGDLS, CDR2 YYNGEE. The CDR3 is made up of 15 amino acids. Germline trimming cut 3 bases from V and 4 bases from J; bases unmatched to any gene: 9. CDR3 sequence: CASSATGSYSYGYTF. CDR3 sequence (DNA): TGTGCCAGCAGCGCGACAGGGTCCTACAGCTATGGCTACACCTTC.